These 4 T cell receptor beta chains were all obtained from the same sample, sequenced in a study of T cell changes during pregnancy in multiple sclerosis. Sequenced by immunoSEQ multiplex PCR; TCRdb stores in-frame clones only, minus some. The table shows about 130,000 clones, with roughly 96% occurring only once. Sample: peripheral blood, taken after pregnancy. Every receptor here comes from a female donor with multiple sclerosis, enrolled in a pregnancy study.

The CDR3: CASSPSPQGYTEAFF. DNA of the CDR3: TGTGCCAGCAGTCCCTCCCCACAGGGGTACACTGAAGCTTTCTTT. V gene TRBV27 combines with J gene TRBJ1-1, with 7 bases identical to TRBD1. The CDR3 spans 15 residues. The V gene's germline CDR1 is MNHEY and CDR2 SMNVEV (reference sequence). The V segment lost 5 bases and the J segment 3 bases; nucleotides outside the gene matches: 9.

V gene TRBV4-1 combines with J gene TRBJ1-3; D gene uncertain. The CDR3 has 16 residues. The germline V and J ends were trimmed by 1 base and 0 bases, with 10 bases remaining between them. Per the germline V gene, CDR1 is MGHRA and CDR2 is YSYEKL. CDR3 coding DNA: TGCGCCAGCAGCCAAGCCGACGACTACTCTGGAAACACCATATATTTT. Protein: CASSQADDYSGNTIYF.

The rearrangement uses TRBV5-1 and TRBJ2-7, with D possibly TRBD1 on 6 matching bases. Trimming pared 1 base from V and 6 bases from J, leaving 14 bases between. The CDR3 extends over 14 amino acids. Germline V gene data show CDR1 as SGHRS and CDR2 as YFSETQ. CDR3 nucleotides: TGCGCCAGCAGCTTGAGGCAGGGGAGCCGCGAGCAGTACTTC. Amino acid sequence: CASSLRQGSREQYF.

The CDR3 spells CASRRIKGGHGNTIYF. In DNA, the CDR3 is TGTGCCAGCAGGAGAATAAAAGGGGGACATGGAAACACCATATATTTT. V is TRBV7-9 and J is TRBJ1-3; possible D gene TRBD1, 6 bases. The V gene's germline CDR1 is SEHNR and CDR2 FQNEAQ (reference sequence). The V gene lost 6 bases and the J gene lost 3 bases, with 18 bases spanning the gap. The CDR3 length is 16 residues.